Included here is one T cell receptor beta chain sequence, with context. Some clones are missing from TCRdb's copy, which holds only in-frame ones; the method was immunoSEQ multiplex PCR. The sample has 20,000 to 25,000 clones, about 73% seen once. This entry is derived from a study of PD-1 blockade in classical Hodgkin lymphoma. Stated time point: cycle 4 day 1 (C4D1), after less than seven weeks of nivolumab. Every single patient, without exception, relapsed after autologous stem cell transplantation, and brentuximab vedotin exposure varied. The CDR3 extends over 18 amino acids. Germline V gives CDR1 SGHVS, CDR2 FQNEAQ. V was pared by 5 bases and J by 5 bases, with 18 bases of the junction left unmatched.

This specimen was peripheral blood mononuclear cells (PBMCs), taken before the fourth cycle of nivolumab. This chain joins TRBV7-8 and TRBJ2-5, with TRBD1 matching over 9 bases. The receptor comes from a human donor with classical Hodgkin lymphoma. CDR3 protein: CASSPAPRQGVVRETQYF. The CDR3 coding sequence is TGTGCCAGCAGCCCGGCCCCAAGACAGGGGGTGGTTCGGGAGACCCAGTACTTC. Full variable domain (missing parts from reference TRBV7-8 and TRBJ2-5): GAGVSQSPRYKVAKRGQDVALRCDPISGHVSLFWYQQALGQGPEFLTYFQNEAQLDKSGLPSDRFFAERPEGSVSTLKIQRTQQEDSAVYLCASSPAPRQGVVRETQYFGPGTRLLVL.